This TCR beta chain was identified during a study of T cell responses to AZD1222 COVID-19 vaccine. TCRdb's table, derived via immunoSEQ multiplex PCR, lists solely in-frame clones and lacks some. The sample lists 120,000 or so clones; 80% to 95% were seen once. Study-wide findings and caveats: Vaccination with two AZD1222 doses was followed by a rise in Spike-specific TCR breadth and depth.

A word on this clone: Its antigen is still unknown.

The germline V and J ends were trimmed by 6 bases and 5 bases, with 14 bases remaining between them. Germline CDR1 reads KGHSH; CDR2 reads LQKENI. This CDR3 region has 14 residues. The V and J genes are TRBV18 and TRBJ2-4, with D possibly TRBD1 on 5 matching bases. The sample in question was peripheral blood, obtained 28 days after the second dose of the MenACWY control vaccine. The sequence came from an adult who received the MenACWY meningococcal vaccine as a control. The DNA of the CDR3 is TGTGCCAGCTCGAAAACCGACAGCCAAAACATTCAGTACTTC. Amino acids: CASSKTDSQNIQYF.